The rows below give T cell receptor beta chains drawn from one sample of a study of OX40 agonist ivuxolimab in advanced cancers. Clones were read by immunoSEQ multiplex PCR, and TCRdb kept only the in-frame ones, dropping some. This sample carries fewer than 90,000 clones, roughly nine tenths of them seen once, and the ten largest clones take around 1.7%. The sequenced sample was CD4+ or CD8+ T cells sorted from blood, obtained in a trial of the OX40 agonist ivuxolimab. All receptors derive from an adult with an advanced solid tumor such as melanoma, head and neck, liver or kidney cancer. CDR3s include the opening cysteine and the closing phenylalanine or tryptophan. D genes are given only for firm matches. Size values are once, few and many counts, or a class for expanded clones, and some rows have none.

TRBV5-1,NA,TRBJ2-7,NA,TGCGCCAGCAGCCGGATAGGGGGGACCTACGAGCAGTACTTC,CASSRIGGTYEQYF
TRBV6-7,NA,TRBJ2-7,NA,TGTGCCAGCAGTTACTCGAAGGGGGGCTACTACGAGCAGTACTTC,CASSYSKGGYYEQYF
TRBV2,NA,TRBJ1-5,TRBD1,TGTGCCAGCAGCGGCGACAGGGGCAGCAATCAGCCCCAGCATTTT,CASSGDRGSNQPQHF
TRBV10-3,NA,TRBJ2-7,TRBD2,TGTGCCATCAGTGGAGGGTCCGGCGGGAGTGGGTCCTACGAGCAGTACTTC,CAISGGSGGSGSYEQYF
TRBV6-5,NA,TRBJ1-1,NA,TGTGCCAGCAGTTACTACCGGACGAACACTGAAGCTTTCTTT,CASSYYRTNTEAFF
TRBV7-2,NA,TRBJ2-1,NA,TGTGCCAGCAGCTTTTTTGGGGAGCGTGAGCAGTTCTTC,CASSFFGEREQFF
TRBV30,NA,TRBJ2-3,NA,TGTGCCTGGAGTTTTTCCGGAGATACGCAGTATTTT,CAWSFSGDTQYF
TRBV28,NA,TRBJ2-1,NA,TGTGCCAGCAGCGAATTCAATGAGCAGTTCTTC,CASSEFNEQFF
TRBV5-1,NA,TRBJ2-7,TRBD1,TGCGCCAGCGGAGCCGGGACAGTACCTCTGGAGCAGTACTTC,CASGAGTVPLEQYF
TRBV5-1,NA,TRBJ1-1,NA,TGCGCCAGCAGCTTTCAGACCGTTGGGACTGAAGCTTTCTTT,CASSFQTVGTEAFF
TRBV25-1,NA,TRBJ2-7,NA,TGTGCCAGCCTCGGGGACCTCTACGAGCAGTACTTC,CASLGDLYEQYF
TRBV7-9,NA,TRBJ2-2,NA,TGTGCCAGCAGCTTACGGGGAGCGGGCCAGAACACCGGGGAGCTGTTTTTT,CASSLRGAGQNTGELFF
TRBV10-1,few,TRBJ1-1,NA,TGCGCCAGCTCTTGGATGAACACTGAAGCTTTCTTT,CASSWMNTEAFF
TRBV7-2,NA,TRBJ2-5,NA,TGTGCCAGCAGCCGCCGGGACGGAGAGACCCAGTACTTC,CASSRRDGETQYF
TRBV7-2,NA,TRBJ1-1,NA,TGTGCCAGCAGCTTTCAGTCAGGCATGAACACTGAAGCTTTCTTT,CASSFQSGMNTEAFF
TRBV29-1,few,TRBJ1-1,TRBD1,TGCAGCGGTCGACAGGGAGGAAACACTGAAGCTTTCTTT,CSGRQGGNTEAFF
TRBV7-8,NA,TRBJ2-5,NA,TGTGCCAGCAGCCCCCCCGGACAGCTTCAAGAGACCCAGTACTTC,CASSPPGQLQETQYF
TRBV27,NA,TRBJ2-3,TRBD1,TGTGCCAGCAGTTCCGGACAGGGAACAGATACGCAGTATTTT,CASSSGQGTDTQYF
TRBV19,NA,TRBJ1-5,NA,TGTGCCAGTGGGTCCCTGGATAGCAATCAGCCCCAGCATTTT,CASGSLDSNQPQHF
TRBV11-3,NA,TRBJ2-1,NA,TGTGCCAGCAGCCCGAGCTGGGGGAGAGGCAATGAGCAGTTCTTC,CASSPSWGRGNEQFF
TRBV5-1,NA,TRBJ1-1,TRBD1,TGCGCCAGCAGCCTAGATCCACAGGGGGAAGCTTTCTTT,CASSLDPQGEAFF
TRBV7-9,NA,TRBJ1-5,TRBD1,TGTGCCAGCAGCCCCGGACAGGCGAATCAGCCCCAGCATTTT,CASSPGQANQPQHF
TRBV6-1,once,TRBJ2-5,NA,TGTGCCAGCAGGCTGCCTGGGATGGAGACCCAGTACTTC,CASRLPGMETQYF
TRBV28,NA,TRBJ2-7,NA,TGTGCCAGCGCATCCGGGACAACCCCCTGGGAGCAGTACTTC,CASASGTTPWEQYF
TRBV6-5,NA,TRBJ1-2,NA,TGTGCCAGCAGCGGGGGCTATGGCTACACCTTC,CASSGGYGYTF
TRBV6-1,NA,TRBJ2-4,TRBD2,TGTGCCAGCAGCGGACTAGGGCCGGCGAACATTCAGTACTTC,CASSGLGPANIQYF
TRBV7-2,NA,TRBJ2-7,NA,TGTGCCAGCAGCAATCCACCTCACGCCTACGAGCAGTACTTC,CASSNPPHAYEQYF
TRBV4-1,NA,TRBJ1-2,NA,TGCGCCAGCAGCCAAGAGGGCGAATTCCAGGGTTTCGGCTATGGCTACACCTTC,CASSQEGEFQGFGYGYTF
TRBV7-2,NA,TRBJ2-1,NA,TGTGCCAGCAGCCGTTACAATGAGCAGTTCTTC,CASSRYNEQFF
TRBV4-1,NA,TRBJ1-1,NA,TGCGCCAGCAGCCAAATCTACCGGGGCTCCGAAGCTTTCTTT,CASSQIYRGSEAFF
TRBV4-3,few,TRBJ1-1,NA,TGCGCCAGCAGCCAGGGGAGAAACACTGAAGCTTTCTTT,CASSQGRNTEAFF
TRBV5-1,NA,TRBJ2-3,NA,TGCGCCAGCAGCCCGCAGGGGCCTTTCACAGATACGCAGTATTTT,CASSPQGPFTDTQYF
TRBV19,NA,TRBJ1-5,NA,TGTGCCAGTAGTAGGTCGGGCAGCCTGGGGAATCAGCCCCAGCATTTT,CASSRSGSLGNQPQHF
TRBV10-3,NA,TRBJ2-5,TRBD2,TGTGCCATCAGTGAGATAGCGGGAGTACAAGAGACCCAGTACTTC,CAISEIAGVQETQYF
TRBV7-8,NA,TRBJ1-5,NA,TGTGCCAGCAGCTACGGGGGGTATCAGCCCCAGCATTTT,CASSYGGYQPQHF
TRBV18,NA,TRBJ2-1,NA,TGTGCCAGCTCACCCCGGTCGGGGGGCGGGGTAACCTACAATGAGCAGTTCTTC,CASSPRSGGGVTYNEQFF
TRBV6-4,few,TRBJ2-1,NA,TGTGCCAGCAGTGCACTGGGGGGTCCTTACAATGAGCAGTTCTTC,CASSALGGPYNEQFF
TRBV4-3,NA,TRBJ2-7,NA,TGCGCCAGCAGCCAAGAGACCGGGGACGAGCAGTACTTC,CASSQETGDEQYF
TRBV19,NA,TRBJ2-5,TRBD2,TGTGCCAGTAGTATAGATCGACGGGAGGGCCGCGAGACCCAGTACTTC,CASSIDRREGRETQYF
TRBV5-1,once,TRBJ1-1,TRBD1,TGCGCCAGCAGTTGGACAGGGACAATGGACACTGAAGCTTTCTTT,CASSWTGTMDTEAFF
TRBV4-3,NA,TRBJ1-2,NA,TGCGCCAGCAGCCAAGAGGTTATAGGGGCCTATGGCTACACCTTC,CASSQEVIGAYGYTF
TRBV7-2,NA,TRBJ2-1,TRBD2,TGTGCCAGCAGCGCTAGCGGGAGTTACAATGAGCAGTTCTTC,CASSASGSYNEQFF
TRBV11-2,once,TRBJ2-5,NA,TGTGCCAGCAGCTTCTTTCTGGGTAGGGGAGAACAAGAGACCCAGTACTTC,CASSFFLGRGEQETQYF
TRBV18,NA,TRBJ2-2,NA,TGTGCCAGCTCACCACCGGGTACAGGGAGCACCGGGGAGCTGTTTTTT,CASSPPGTGSTGELFF
TRBV11-3,NA,TRBJ2-1,TRBD2,TGTGCCAGCAGCGACCGAACCTCTACTAGCGGAGCATACAATGAGCAGTTCTTC,CASSDRTSTSGAYNEQFF
TRBV6-5,few,TRBJ1-2,NA,TGTGCCAGCAGGACGAACCGGGCTCCAGATGGCTACACCTTC,CASRTNRAPDGYTF